The 15 T cell receptor beta chains in this list originate from one sample, sequenced in a study of T cell responses to AZD1222 COVID-19 vaccine. The repertoire was sequenced with immunoSEQ multiplex PCR; TCRdb's copy has only in-frame clones and lacks some. Of 120,000 or so clones in the sample, about 89% were seen once. The source material was peripheral blood, sampled on day 0 of MenACWY control vaccination. These receptors were obtained from an adult in good health.

J is TRBJ2-2 and V is TRBV12-3 or TRBV12-4; D remains ambiguous. Trimming left V 1 base short and J 6 bases short, with 3 bases between. This CDR3 region has 12 residues. Here the CDR3 reads CASSLESGELFF. DNA of the CDR3: TGTGCCAGCAGTTTAGAGTCCGGGGAGCTGTTTTTT.

The chain has TRBV27 and TRBJ2-1; 8 bases are a match to TRBD2. The CDR3 spans 14 residues. Germline CDR1 and CDR2: MNHEY and SMNVEV (reference sequence). The trim removed 5 bases at V and 8 bases at J, leaving 8 bases unmatched. The CDR3 loop reads CASSGLATLDEQFF. The CDR3 DNA reads TGTGCCAGCAGTGGACTAGCCACTTTGGATGAGCAGTTCTTC.

The V and J genes are TRBV5-4 and TRBJ2-2; 7 bases map to TRBD1. CDR3 length equals 13 residues. After removal of 10 bases from V and 5 bases from J, the junction contained 8 bases not matched to a gene. Germline loops: CDR1 SGHNT, CDR2 YYREEE (reference sequence). Here the CDR3 reads CASTGMKTGELFF. CDR3 nucleotides: TGTGCCTCGACAGGGATGAAAACCGGGGAGCTGTTTTTT.

The chain is built from TRBV3-1 (or the pseudogene TRBV3-2) and TRBJ1-1; 7 bases fit TRBD1. The CDR3 is made up of 15 amino acids. From germline, CDR1 is LGHDT and CDR2 YNNKEL (reference sequence). Unmatched junction bases numbered 13, after V lost 5 bases and J lost 7 bases. In DNA, the CDR3 is TGTGCCAGCAGCGGACACAGGGGCGCAGGGTTTGAAGCTTTCTTT. The encoded protein is CASSGHRGAGFEAFF.

The chain recombines TRBV12-3 or TRBV12-4 with TRBJ1-5; a weak D match, TRBD1 (5 bases). The V end was cut by 3 bases, the J end by 7 bases, with 10 bases between. The CDR3 is 13 residues long. DNA of the CDR3: TGTGCCAGCAGTTTTCAGGGTGGACAGCCCCAGCATTTT. Translation gives CASSFQGGQPQHF.

The chain is built from TRBV7-6 and TRBJ2-2; TRBD1 might be the D (6 bases). From germline, CDR1 is SGHVS and CDR2 FNYEAQ. Deletions cut 3 bases from V and 6 bases from J, with 14 bases between. CDR3 length equals 15 residues. The CDR3 bases are TGTGCCAGCAGCTTTGGGGACACCACGGCCGGGGAGCTGTTTTTT. Amino acid sequence: CASSFGDTTAGELFF.

This clone was counted only a few times. The chain uses TRBV4-3 and TRBJ1-1; tentative D call: TRBD1 (5 bases). CDR3 length: 14 residues. V lost 4 bases and J 5 bases, leaving 14 bases between the germline ends. Per germline, CDR1 LGHNA and CDR2 YSLEER. The CDR3 sequence is CASSPVARGTEAFF. The CDR3 nucleotides read TGCGCCAGCAGCCCAGTGGCCCGGGGGACTGAAGCTTTCTTT.

The chain has TRBV28 and TRBJ1-1; 8 bases are shared with TRBD1. The germline V gene encodes CDR1 MDHEN and CDR2 SYDVKM. The CDR3 spans 13 residues. J gave up 7 bases and V 6 bases, and 7 bases lay outside the gene matches. CDR3 in DNA: TGTGCCAGCAGGACGAGAGGACAGGGTGAAGCTTTCTTT. Amino acid sequence: CASRTRGQGEAFF.

This chain joins TRBV10-3 and TRBJ2-1; 8 bases line up with TRBD2. The J segment lost 0 bases and the V segment lost 0 bases, leaving 4 bases of the junction unmatched. Germline CDR1 reads ENHRY; CDR2 reads SYGVKD. The CDR3 spans 17 residues. Here the CDR3 DNA reads TGTGCCATCAGTGAGTCGATGGCGGGAGGCTCCTACAATGAGCAGTTCTTC. Protein product: CAISESMAGGSYNEQFF.

The chain employs TRBV20-1 and TRBJ1-3; D is possibly TRBD1 (5 bases). V shed 3 bases and J shed 5 bases, with 11 bases lying between them. The length of the CDR3 is 13 residues. Germline V lookup: CDR1 DFQATT, CDR2 SNEGSKA (reference sequence). The chain's CDR3 is CSASITGRNTIYF. As DNA, the CDR3 is TGCAGTGCTAGTATAACAGGAAGAAACACCATATATTTT.

The chain joins TRBV2 to TRBJ2-5, with TRBD2 identical over 10 bases. Looked up from germline, CDR1 is SNHLY and CDR2 is FYNNEI. The CDR3 sequence is 14 residues long. Trimming cost V 8 bases and J 0 bases; bases outside gene matches: 3. CDR3 bases: TGTGCCAGCCGGGGACTAGCGTACCAAGAGACCCAGTACTTC. It translates to CASRGLAYQETQYF.

The CDR3 sequence is CASLLTSGSSYNEQFF. The CDR3 DNA reads as TGTGCCAGCCTACTGACTAGCGGGAGCTCCTACAATGAGCAGTTCTTC. The J gene is TRBJ2-1, the V gene TRBV6-6; 12 bases are a match to TRBD2. The trim removed 8 bases at V and 0 bases at J, leaving 5 bases unmatched. The CDR3 sequence is 16 residues long. Germline V lookup: CDR1 MNHNY, CDR2 SVGAGI (reference sequence).

The chain joins TRBV18 to TRBJ2-2; 7 bases are shared with TRBD1. CDR1 KGHSH and CDR2 LQKENI come from the germline V gene. The CDR3 extends over 15 amino acids. J lost 3 bases, V lost 8 bases, and 9 bases had no gene match. The CDR3 DNA is TGTGCCAGCACCGCGACAGGGACGGACACCGGGGAGCTGTTTTTT. Translated, it gives CASTATGTDTGELFF.

The genes are TRBV9 and TRBJ2-1; D unresolved. The CDR3 sequence is 15 residues long. The germline V and J ends were trimmed by 0 bases and 0 bases, with 7 bases remaining between them. Germline loops: CDR1 SGDLS, CDR2 YYNGEE. CDR3 DNA sequence: TGTGCCAGCAGCGTAGGCAGGAGCTCCTACAATGAGCAGTTCTTC. Translating gives CASSVGRSSYNEQFF. Variable domain in full (rest from reference TRBV9 and TRBJ2-1): DSGVTQTPKHLITATGQRVTLRCSPRSGDLSVYWYQQSLDQGLQFLIQYYNGEERAKGNILERFSAQQFPDLHSELNLSSLELGDSALYFCASSVGRSSYNEQFFGPGTRLTVL.

The chain links TRBV5-1 to TRBJ2-7; a possible D gene is TRBD1 (6 bases). CDR3 size: 13 residues. The germline V gene has CDR1 SGHRS and CDR2 YFSETQ. With 1 base removed from V and 4 bases from J, the gap between germline ends came to 9 bases. CDR3 protein: CASSLMDSYEQYF. DNA of the CDR3: TGCGCCAGCAGCTTGATGGACAGTTACGAGCAGTACTTC.